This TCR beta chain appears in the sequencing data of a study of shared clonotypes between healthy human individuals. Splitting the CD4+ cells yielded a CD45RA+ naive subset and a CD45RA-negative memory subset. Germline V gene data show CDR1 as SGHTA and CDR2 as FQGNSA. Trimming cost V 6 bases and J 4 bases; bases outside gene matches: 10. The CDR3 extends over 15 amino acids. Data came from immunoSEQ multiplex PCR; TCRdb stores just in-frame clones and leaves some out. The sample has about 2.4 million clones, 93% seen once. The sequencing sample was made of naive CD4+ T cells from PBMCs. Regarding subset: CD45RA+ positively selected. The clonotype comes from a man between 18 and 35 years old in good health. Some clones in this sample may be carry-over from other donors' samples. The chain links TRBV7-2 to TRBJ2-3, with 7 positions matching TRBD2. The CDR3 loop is CASRPKRGGPDTQYF. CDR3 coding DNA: TGTGCCAGCAGACCCAAGCGGGGCGGGCCAGATACGCAGTATTTT.